These T cell receptor beta chains were read from a single sample in a study of CD8 T cells in ankylosing spondylitis. MiXCR, run by TCRdb on the 5' RACE reads, gives a single entry per CDR3 protein. The data show a few hundred thousand distinct CDR3 sequences, roughly 8% seen once. Sequenced: blood, either unsorted or a sorted T cell fraction (not recorded which). The receptors stem from a male donor with ankylosing spondylitis. CDR3s include the opening cysteine and the closing phenylalanine or tryptophan. Each record gives: J gene, clone size, D gene, CDR3 length, V gene, CDR3 protein, CDR3 DNA. The D gene is left open where the match is weak. Only part of the rows carry a size: once, few, many, or a class if the clone is expanded.

TRBJ2-3 . TRBD2 17 TRBV28 CASKPGGLAGGTDTQYF TGTGCCAGCAAACCCGGTGGGCTAGCGGGAGGCACAGATACGCAGTATTTT
TRBJ2-3 many . 14 TRBV20-1 CSARPGLATDTQYF TGCAGTGCTAGACCCGGACTTGCCACAGATACGCAGTATTTT
TRBJ2-5 . . 13 TRBV20-1 CSANRVPQETQYF TGCAGTGCTAACCGGGTCCCCCAAGAGACCCAGTACTTC
TRBJ1-6 . . 12 TRBV29-1 CSVAQGGSPLHF TGCAGCGTTGCCCAGGGAGGTTCACCCCTCCACTTT
TRBJ2-1 . . 14 TRBV7-3 CASSLRASGNEQFF TGTGCCAGCAGCTTGAGGGCCAGCGGCAATGAGCAGTTCTTC
TRBJ2-7 . TRBD2 19 TRBV20-1 CSASDESGRAPPGAYEQYF TGCAGTGCTAGCGACGAAAGCGGGAGGGCCCCACCGGGGGCCTACGAGCAGTACTTC
TRBJ2-1 many . 13 TRBV20-1 CSAPWLAYNEQFF TGCAGTGCACCCTGGCTGGCGTACAATGAGCAGTTCTTC
TRBJ1-5 many . 12 TRBV12-3/TRBV12-4 CASSLLNQPQHF TGTGCCAGCAGTTTATTGAATCAGCCCCAGCATTTT
TRBJ2-2 few . 16 TRBV4-3 CASSQDLAPHTGELFF TGCGCCAGCAGCCAAGATTTAGCTCCTCACACCGGGGAGCTGTTTTTT
TRBJ2-1 . TRBD2 14 TRBV20-1 CSAGGLAGGGEQFF TGCAGTGCTGGGGGACTAGCGGGAGGCGGGGAGCAGTTCTTC
TRBJ2-6 few . 13 TRBV9 CASSVEWANVLTF TGTGCCAGCAGCGTAGAGTGGGCCAACGTCCTGACTTTC
TRBJ1-1 . . 14 TRBV28 CASSLSDRHTEAFF TGTGCCAGCAGTTTGAGCGATCGGCACACTGAAGCTTTCTTT
TRBJ2-7 many . 14 TRBV3-1 CASSQAVFSYEQYF TGTGCCAGCAGCCAAGCGGTATTCTCCTACGAGCAGTACTTC
TRBJ2-1 many TRBD2 15 TRBV7-8 CASSELAGEGNEQFF TGTGCCAGCAGCGAACTAGCGGGAGAGGGCAATGAGCAGTTCTTC
TRBJ2-5 few . 14 TRBV12-3/TRBV12-4 CASSTYGGEETQYF TGTGCCAGCAGTACCTACGGTGGGGAGGAGACCCAGTACTTC
TRBJ1-2 . TRBD1 16 TRBV3-1 CASSQDRGDRAPGYTF TGTGCCAGCAGCCAAGATCGCGGGGACAGAGCCCCTGGCTACACCTTC
TRBJ2-1 . TRBD2 16 TRBV7-9 CASSLGGSGSGTEQFF TGTGCCAGCAGCTTAGGTGGTAGCGGGAGCGGAACTGAGCAGTTCTTC
TRBJ2-7 many TRBD2 14 TRBV6-5 CASSYSGGPYEQYF TGTGCCAGCAGTTACTCGGGAGGGCCCTACGAGCAGTACTTC
TRBJ1-2 . . 11 TRBV29-1 CSVASGAGYTF TGCAGCGTCGCTTCGGGGGCAGGGTACACCTTC
TRBJ2-7 many . 13 TRBV27 CASSHDRFYEQYF TGTGCCAGCAGCCACGACAGGTTCTACGAGCAGTACTTC
TRBJ1-2 . . 14 TRBV7-9 CASSLGTPGTLYTF TGTGCCAGCAGCCTGGGGACCCCGGGAACCCTCTACACCTTC
TRBJ1-1 many . 15 TRBV12-3/TRBV12-4 CASSLVPTANTEAFF TGTGCCAGCAGTTTAGTGCCGACGGCGAACACTGAAGCTTTCTTT
TRBJ2-3 . . 16 TRBV4-2 CASSQPLQGNTDTQYF TGTGCCAGCAGCCAACCCTTACAGGGAAACACAGATACGCAGTATTTT
TRBJ1-5 many . 15 TRBV29-1 CSVADGLLGNQPQHF TGCAGCGTTGCGGACGGACTCCTAGGAAATCAGCCCCAGCATTTT
TRBJ2-3 few . 14 TRBV27 CASTLGAVTDTQYF TGTGCCAGCACCCTGGGGGCTGTAACAGATACGCAGTATTTT
TRBJ2-7 many TRBD1 13 TRBV12-3/TRBV12-4 CASSRDRGEKQYF TGTGCCAGCAGTAGGGACAGGGGGGAAAAGCAGTACTTC
TRBJ1-2 . . 13 TRBV18 CASLGREDYGYTF TGTGCCAGCCTGGGCAGGGAAGACTATGGCTACACCTTC